The 21 T cell receptor beta chains listed next were all sequenced from one sample in a study of T cell responses to AZD1222 COVID-19 vaccine (dated by TCRdb to about 2021). The time point label on this specimen signifies: baseline before first vaccination. Receptor amplification or capture employed the immunoSEQ multiplex PCR assay. The immuneACCESS repertoire file appears here via TCRdb, limited to in-frame rearrangements. These files lack a portion of the clones; in checked studies, under half of the deficit traces to unresolved V genes, and the cause of the others is not known. A total of 96,000 or so clones appear in this sample, 70% to 90% of them only once. The ten top clones hold around 1.6% of the sample. Source: peripheral blood, taken on day 0 of AZD1222 vaccination. The source is an adult in good health.

The J gene is TRBJ2-5, the V gene TRBV5-5; no clear D. The V gene's germline CDR1 is SGHKS and CDR2 YYEKEE (reference sequence). V gave up 0 bases and J gave up 5 bases, with 14 bases separating them. This CDR3 comprises 15 residues. CDR3 loop: CASSLAFMGRETQYF. The CDR3 coding sequence is TGTGCCAGCAGCTTGGCCTTTATGGGTCGGGAGACCCAGTACTTC.

The rearrangement links TRBV4-1 to TRBJ1-6; 7 positions match TRBD1. CDR3 length: 15 amino acids. V was pared by 1 base and J by 10 bases, with 7 bases of the junction left unmatched. Germline lookup yields CDR1 MGHRA and CDR2 YSYEKL. The DNA of the CDR3 is TGCGCCAGCAGCCAAGTGGGACAGACGGACTCACCCCTCCACTTT. This translates into CASSQVGQTDSPLHF.

This clone has more than one count but fewer than ten. The rearrangement links TRBV7-8 to TRBJ2-2; 10 bases map to TRBD1. The CDR3 runs to 16 residues. The junction had 6 bases not matched to a gene; V was cut back by 5 bases and J by 3 bases. Germline V gene lookup returns CDR1 SGHVS and CDR2 FQNEAQ. The CDR3 loop reads CASSEGQGRYTGELFF. CDR3 nucleotides: TGTGCCAGCAGCGAGGGACAGGGGAGATACACCGGGGAGCTGTTTTTT.

V gene TRBV10-3 combines with J gene TRBJ1-4; D is unresolved. The germline V and J ends were trimmed by 4 bases and 8 bases, with 11 bases remaining between them. Germline-derived CDR1 and CDR2 are ENHRY and SYGVKD. This CDR3 spans 13 amino acids. In DNA form, the CDR3 reads TGTGCCATCAGTGGAGAAAACAGCGAAAAACTGTTTTTT. Amino acid sequence: CAISGENSEKLFF.

The chain links TRBV30 to TRBJ1-1; D unclear. CDR1 is GTSNPN, CDR2 SVGIG, per germline (reference sequence). Trimming pared 2 bases from V and 0 bases from J, leaving 7 bases between. The CDR3 loop spans 13 amino acids. The CDR3 is CAWSPQMNTEAFF. CDR3 coding DNA: TGTGCCTGGAGTCCACAAATGAACACTGAAGCTTTCTTT. The whole variable domain, filled in from reference TRBV30 and TRBJ1-1, reads SQTIHQWPATLVQPVGSPLSLECTVEGTSNPNLYWYRQAAGRGLQLLFYSVGIGQISSEVPQNLSASRPQDRQFILSSKKLLLSDSGFYLCAWSPQMNTEAFFGQGTRLTVV.

The V and J genes are TRBV6-1 and TRBJ2-5; D is perhaps TRBD1 or TRBD2 (5 bases each). The V end was cut by 2 bases, the J end by 7 bases, with 8 bases between. In germline, CDR1 is MNHNS, CDR2 SASEGT. The CDR3 runs 12 residues. The CDR3 reads CASSEFGTTQYF. The CDR3 DNA sequence: TGTGCCAGCAGTGAATTCGGGACGACCCAGTACTTC.

The chain recombines TRBV7-2 with TRBJ2-5; 10 bases agree with TRBD1. The CDR3 is made up of 15 amino acids. V shed 1 base, J shed 5 bases, and the junction held 4 bases outside the gene matches. Germline values: CDR1 SGHTA, CDR2 FQGNSA. The CDR3 nucleotides read TGTGCCAGCAGCTTAGATGGGGACAGGGGTGAGACCCAGTACTTC. It specifies CASSLDGDRGETQYF.

The gene calls are TRBV28 and TRBJ2-1, with D possibly being TRBD2 (7 bases). V dropped 6 bases and J dropped 5 bases, with 14 bases sitting between them. The germline V gene encodes CDR1 MDHEN and CDR2 SYDVKM. The CDR3 spans 14 residues. In DNA, the CDR3 is TGTGCCAGCAGCCGAGCGGGGACAAACAATGAGCAGTTCTTC. It translates to CASSRAGTNNEQFF.

The chain employs TRBV19 and TRBJ1-1; D remains ambiguous. This CDR3 is 14 amino acids long. Trimming left V 4 bases short and J 4 bases short, with 13 bases between. Germline CDR1 LNHDA, CDR2 SQIVND (reference sequence). CDR3 bases: TGTGCCAGTAGTAGAACGGCGGGAAGCACTGAAGCTTTCTTT. Amino acid sequence: CASSRTAGSTEAFF.

The CDR3 loop reads CASSMQGSYRNIQYF. The CDR3 region has the DNA TGTGCCAGTAGTATGCAGGGGAGTTACAGAAACATTCAGTACTTC. The V gene is TRBV19, the J gene TRBJ2-4, with D tentatively TRBD1 (6 bases). Trimming cost V 3 bases and J 6 bases, with 15 bases left between them. Germline CDR1 is LNHDA and CDR2 is SQIVND (reference sequence). CDR3 length: 15 amino acids.

The rearrangement uses TRBV9 and TRBJ1-2; 8 bases map to TRBD1. This CDR3 is built from 16 residues. V gave up 6 bases and J gave up 0 bases; unmatched junction bases: 10. Germline loops: CDR1 SGDLS, CDR2 YYNGEE. CDR3 sequence reads: CASNGDGTGANYGYTF. The CDR3, as DNA: TGTGCCAGCAATGGGGACGGGACAGGAGCTAACTATGGCTACACCTTC. The complete variable domain, with remaining parts taken from reference TRBV9 and TRBJ1-2, reads DSGVTQTPKHLITATGQRVTLRCSPRSGDLSVYWYQQSLDQGLQFLIQYYNGEERAKGNILERFSAQQFPDLHSELNLSSLELGDSALYFCASNGDGTGANYGYTFGSGTRLTVV.

This sequence joins TRBV2 and TRBJ2-3, with a weak D call TRBD2 (6 bases). The CDR3 has 15 residues. Germline V lookup: CDR1 SNHLY, CDR2 FYNNEI. The V end was cut by 1 base, the J end by 0 bases, with 8 bases between. CDR3 amino acids: CASSEGGTSTDTQYF. The CDR3 DNA follows: TGTGCCAGCAGTGAAGGAGGGACTAGCACAGATACGCAGTATTTT.

The chain carries TRBV7-2 and TRBJ1-5; D perhaps matches TRBD1 (5 bases). V lost 5 bases and J 5 bases, leaving 13 bases between the germline ends. The CDR3 is made up of 14 amino acids. Germline V gene sequence: CDR1 SGHTA, CDR2 FQGNSA. CDR3 residues: CASSPGHNDQPQHF. The CDR3 bases are TGTGCCAGCAGCCCCGGACACAACGATCAGCCCCAGCATTTT.

The rearrangement uses TRBV19 and TRBJ1-5; TRBD1 agrees at 7 bases. The germline gives CDR1 LNHDA, CDR2 SQIVND (reference sequence). This CDR3 has 15 amino acids. V lost 6 bases, J lost 1 base, and 6 bases stayed unmatched. The CDR3 region has the DNA TGTGCCAGTAGACAGGGGACCTTAAGCAATCAGCCCCAGCATTTT. Protein sequence: CASRQGTLSNQPQHF.

The chain is built from TRBV7-2 and TRBJ1-1; D possibly corresponds to TRBD1 (5 bases). Germline V gene data show CDR1 as SGHTA and CDR2 as FQGNSA. Between the trimmed V and J ends, which lost 2 bases and 1 base, there was a span of 11 bases. This CDR3 contains 15 residues. CDR3 DNA: TGTGCCAGCAGCTTATCCGGGACGGCGAACACTGAAGCTTTCTTT. This sequence encodes CASSLSGTANTEAFF.

The chain employs TRBV7-3 and TRBJ2-3; a weak D match, TRBD1 (6 bases). V lost 5 bases and J 2 bases, leaving 17 bases between the germline ends. The CDR3 consists of 16 residues. Looked up from germline, CDR1 is SGHTA and CDR2 is FQGTGA. The CDR3 coding sequence is TGTGCCAGCAGCACCACAGGGTCTTCTCTCACAGATACGCAGTATTTT. It specifies CASSTTGSSLTDTQYF.

The chain links TRBV20-1 to TRBJ2-7; 12 bases line up with TRBD1. Germline CDR1 DFQATT, CDR2 SNEGSKA (reference sequence). The V segment lost 3 bases and the J segment 8 bases; nucleotides outside the gene matches: 8. This CDR3 has 14 residues. The CDR3 DNA sequence: TGCAGTGCTAGTCAGAGGGACAGGGGGCCTAAGCAGTACTTC. It encodes CSASQRDRGPKQYF.

The chain joins TRBV13 to TRBJ1-4; TRBD1 agrees at 9 bases. The CDR3 loop spans 15 amino acids. V was pared by 4 bases and J by 7 bases, with 7 bases of the junction left unmatched. Germline CDR1 is PRHDT and CDR2 is FYEKMQ (reference sequence). CDR3 region: CASSSTGTGSEKLFF. DNA of the CDR3: TGTGCCAGCAGCTCGACCGGGACAGGGAGTGAAAAACTGTTTTTT.

This chain connects TRBV5-1 to TRBJ2-1, with D perhaps matching TRBD1 (6 bases). V gave up 2 bases and J gave up 0 bases, with 9 bases separating them. Germline V lookup: CDR1 SGHRS, CDR2 YFSETQ. This CDR3 is 15 amino acids long. The DNA of the CDR3 is TGCGCCAGCAGCTTTACGGACAGCTCCTACAATGAGCAGTTCTTC. Translated: CASSFTDSSYNEQFF.

In this sample, this clone turned up once. The CDR3 region has the DNA TGTGCCAGCAGCTTCAGTTCCAGCCTCCCAGAGACCCAGTACTTC. Its protein is CASSFSSSLPETQYF. The V call is TRBV7-9, the J call TRBJ2-5, with D unclear. This CDR3 is 15 amino acids long. V lost 3 bases, J lost 4 bases, and 15 bases lay in between. Germline CDR1 SEHNR, CDR2 FQNEAQ (reference sequence).

This chain connects TRBV13 to TRBJ2-1; maybe TRBD1 (7 bases). The germline V gene encodes CDR1 PRHDT and CDR2 FYEKMQ (reference sequence). This CDR3 is built from 15 residues. Trimming took off 5 bases at V and 5 bases at J, with 16 bases between the two ends. CDR3 sequence reads: CASSAGTEIDNEQFF. CDR3 in DNA: TGTGCCAGCAGCGCGGGGACAGAAATCGACAATGAGCAGTTCTTC.